A single sample gave rise to the 3 T cell receptor beta chains below, sequenced in a study of CXCR3-negative and CXCR3-positive naive CD8 T cells. Study outcomes and limitations: Hydrophobicity of TRB CDR3s was greater in CXCR3-positive naive cells than in CXCR3-negative naive cells.

With UMI labels, 5' RACE was used to prepare the TRB cDNA libraries. TCRdb processed the 5' RACE reads again and assigns one entry to each CDR3 protein, with no DNA. The repertoire table contains about 92,000 distinct CDR3 sequences. The antigens for these receptors are not known. Sample: naive CXCR3+ CD8+ T cells from blood. As to subset: CD45RO-CCR7+CD27+CD95- naive CD8+ T cells expressing CXCR3 (TNR3+). The receptors come from a human donor in good health. Some clones in this sample may be carry-over from other donors' samples.

The rearrangement joins TRBV10-3 to TRBJ2-1; the D call of TRBD2 rests on TCRdb alone, since no DNA is present to check it. Germline values: CDR1 ENHRY, CDR2 SYGVKD. The CDR3 has 17 residues. The chain's CDR3 is CAISESIAGGPGNEQFF.

The V call is TRBV28, the J call TRBJ2-2; TCRdb indicates TRBD2, and absent DNA this call remains unverified. This CDR3 is 15 amino acids long. CDR1 is MDHEN and CDR2 is SYDVKM in the germline V gene. CDR3 amino acids: CASSLAGGKAGELFF.

V is TRBV14 and J is TRBJ2-2; without DNA, the TCRdb call of TRBD2 cannot be checked. CDR1 and CDR2 from the germline V gene are SGHDN and FVKESK. CDR3 length equals 16 residues. The CDR3 sequence: CASSLTGRTPPGELFF.